These 14 T cell receptor beta chains were sequenced from one sample in a study of OX40 agonist ivuxolimab in advanced cancers. Only in-frame clones appear in the TCRdb table, and some are missing; sequencing was by immunoSEQ multiplex PCR. Of roughly 70,000 clones listed, 75% to 90% are singletons. The source was CD4+ or CD8+ T cells sorted from blood, collected in a trial of the OX40 agonist ivuxolimab. The source of these receptors is an adult with an advanced solid tumor such as melanoma, head and neck, liver or kidney cancer.

The chain has TRBV30 and TRBJ1-5, with TRBD1 matching over 9 bases. The germline V gene encodes CDR1 GTSNPN and CDR2 SVGIG (reference sequence). J was trimmed by 4 bases and V by 6 bases; bases with no gene match: 7. The CDR3 spans 14 residues. CDR3 coding DNA: TGTGCCTGTAAGAGACAGGGGGTTAATCAGCCCCAGCATTTT. The encoded protein is CACKRQGVNQPQHF.

V usage is TRBV7-2 and J usage is TRBJ2-3; no clear D. V was trimmed by 3 bases and J by 0 bases, leaving 13 bases between them. The CDR3 is 16 residues long. The germline V gene has CDR1 SGHTA and CDR2 FQGNSA. The CDR3 loop reads CASSFRWYLSTDTQYF. As DNA, the CDR3 is TGTGCCAGCAGCTTCCGGTGGTACCTTAGCACAGATACGCAGTATTTT.

The chain has TRBV19 and TRBJ2-7; 7 bases are a match to TRBD1. V lost 3 bases and J lost 2; bases outside the gene matches: 7. Germline V gene sequence: CDR1 LNHDA, CDR2 SQIVND (reference sequence). The CDR3 runs 15 residues. CDR3 in amino acids: CASSIGQAKTYEQYF. Written as DNA, the CDR3 is TGTGCCAGTAGTATCGGACAGGCGAAAACCTACGAGCAGTACTTC.

The V and J genes are TRBV19 and TRBJ2-4; 13 bases are shared with TRBD2. Per germline, CDR1 LNHDA and CDR2 SQIVND (reference sequence). The CDR3 is 17 residues long. V shed 4 bases, J shed 7 bases, and the junction held 10 bases outside the gene matches. The CDR3 coding sequence is TGTGCCAGTAGTAAGGGACTAGCGGGGTTGGGGAGGAACATTCAGTACTTC. As protein: CASSKGLAGLGRNIQYF.

V and J are TRBV27 and TRBJ2-5; 8 bases agree with TRBD1. CDR3 length: 14 residues. Trimming at V came to 5 bases and at J to 4 bases, leaving 6 bases not matched to a gene. The germline V gene encodes CDR1 MNHEY and CDR2 SMNVEV (reference sequence). CDR3 protein: CASSHGQGTETQYF. The CDR3 nucleotides read TGTGCCAGCAGTCACGGACAGGGAACAGAGACCCAGTACTTC.

The V call is TRBV7-2, the J call TRBJ1-2, with a weak D call TRBD1 (5 bases). The CDR3 runs to 13 residues. Trimming left V 5 bases short and J 3 bases short, with 10 bases between. CDR1 SGHTA and CDR2 FQGNSA come from the germline V gene. The CDR3 nucleotides read TGTGCCAGCAGCCCCCAGGGTGACTATGGCTACACCTTC. Translating it yields CASSPQGDYGYTF.

The chain is built from TRBV7-3 and TRBJ2-3; D not resolved. The CDR3 has 16 amino acids. The V and J ends lost 5 bases and 0 bases respectively, with 15 bases between them. Germline V gives CDR1 SGHTA, CDR2 FQGTGA. The CDR3 bases are TGTGCCAGCAGCCCCCAGTGGTTTGGTAGCACAGATACGCAGTATTTT. As protein: CASSPQWFGSTDTQYF.

The chain carries TRBV4-2 and TRBJ1-1; TRBD1 agrees at 7 bases. This CDR3 spans 15 amino acids. V was clipped by 3 bases and J by 2 bases; unmatched bases: 6. Germline V lookup: CDR1 LGHNA, CDR2 YNFKEQ. CDR3 protein: CASSHHDRENTEAFF. CDR3 coding DNA: TGTGCCAGCAGCCACCATGACAGGGAAAACACTGAAGCTTTCTTT.

The V call is TRBV7-9, the J call TRBJ2-7; either TRBD1 or TRBD2 may fit D (6 bases each). CDR3 size: 17 residues. Trimming cost V 3 bases and J 1 base, with 19 bases left between them. CDR1 SEHNR and CDR2 FQNEAQ come from the germline V gene (reference sequence). The CDR3 DNA is TGTGCCAGCAGCTTTGGCGGTGGGGGGACACGATCCTACGAGCAGTACTTC. Encoded protein: CASSFGGGGTRSYEQYF.

This clone has just a few counts. The chain has TRBV5-5 and TRBJ2-1; 13 bases are shared with TRBD2. Germline CDR1 SGHKS, CDR2 YYEKEE (reference sequence). V lost 5 bases to trimming and J lost 4 bases; unmatched junction nucleotides: 6. The CDR3 length is 16 residues. This chain's CDR3 is CASREGLAGKYNEQFF. The CDR3 bases are TGTGCCAGCAGAGAGGGACTAGCGGGAAAGTACAATGAGCAGTTCTTC.

The chain couples TRBV11-3 to TRBJ2-1; D remains unclear. The germline V gene encodes CDR1 SGHNT and CDR2 YENEEA. V was shortened by 3 bases and J by 6 bases, with 15 bases between the two germline ends. The CDR3 loop spans 15 amino acids. This CDR3 is CASSFLPRNLNEQFF. The CDR3 DNA reads TGTGCCAGCAGCTTTCTCCCTAGGAATCTCAATGAGCAGTTCTTC.

The chain employs TRBV7-8 and TRBJ2-7, with a tentative D call TRBD2 (5 bases). CDR3 length equals 14 residues. The germline V and J ends were trimmed by 7 bases and 6 bases, with 19 bases remaining between them. Per the germline V gene, CDR1 is SGHVS and CDR2 is FQNEAQ. In DNA form, the CDR3 reads TGTGCCAGCACCCCTCGCGGGTCGGGCGTCGAGCAGTACTTC. It is translated as CASTPRGSGVEQYF.

This chain links TRBV9 with TRBJ2-1, with TRBD2 matching over 10 bases. CDR1 is SGDLS and CDR2 is YYNGEE in the germline V gene. Trimming took 0 bases from V and 5 from J; bases not matched to a gene: 2. This CDR3 contains 15 residues. The DNA for the CDR3 is TGTGCCAGCAGCGTAGCCGGGACTAGCGACAATGAGCAGTTCTTC. The encoded protein is CASSVAGTSDNEQFF.

This chain uses TRBV6-5 with TRBJ1-2; 7 bases map to TRBD1. Germline-derived CDR1 and CDR2 are MNHEY and SVGAGI. The CDR3 has 12 amino acids. J lost 9 bases, V lost 5 bases, and 6 bases had no gene match. CDR3 in DNA: TGTGCCAGCAGTCGCGGGACAGACAGCTACACCTTC. Protein sequence: CASSRGTDSYTF.